The next 11 T cell receptor beta chains were all read from a single sample in a study of T cell responses to AZD1222 COVID-19 vaccine. The method was immunoSEQ multiplex PCR; TCRdb's version includes in-frame clones alone and lacks a portion of them. Of about 150,000 clones listed, roughly nine tenths are singletons. Sequences were derived from peripheral blood, sampled on day 0 of AZD1222 vaccination. The receptors come from an adult in good health.

This chain uses TRBV27 with TRBJ2-1; perhaps TRBD2 as D (5 bases). The V gene's germline CDR1 is MNHEY and CDR2 SMNVEV (reference sequence). CDR3 length: 13 amino acids. V dropped 3 bases and J dropped 5 bases, with 8 bases sitting between them. The CDR3: CASSLLRDNEQFF. The DNA of the CDR3 is TGTGCCAGCAGTTTGTTGCGGGACAATGAGCAGTTCTTC.

V gene TRBV3-1 (or the pseudogene TRBV3-2) combines with J gene TRBJ1-5; D might be TRBD1 (5 bases). Germline values: CDR1 LGHDT, CDR2 YNNKEL (reference sequence). The CDR3 loop spans 14 amino acids. Between the trimmed V and J ends, which lost 4 bases and 7 bases, there was a span of 14 bases. The CDR3 loop is CASSPAIGDQPQHF. The CDR3 DNA sequence: TGTGCCAGCAGCCCGGCTATAGGGGACCAGCCCCAGCATTTT.

V is TRBV5-1 and J is TRBJ2-1; possible D gene TRBD2, 6 bases. The V gene lost 4 bases and the J gene lost 6 bases, with 20 bases spanning the gap. In germline, CDR1 is SGHRS, CDR2 YFSETQ. This CDR3 is 16 amino acids long. The CDR3 loop reads CASSARTGVGPNEQFF. The CDR3 DNA sequence: TGCGCCAGCAGCGCCCGGACGGGGGTCGGACCCAATGAGCAGTTCTTC.

CDR3 amino acids: CASSLDRFYGYTF. CDR3 nucleotides: TGCGCCAGCAGCTTGGACAGATTCTATGGCTACACCTTC. The chain couples TRBV5-1 to TRBJ1-2; the D is unclear. CDR3 length: 13 amino acids. Trimming took off 0 bases at V and 4 bases at J, with 7 bases between the two ends. From germline, CDR1 is SGHRS and CDR2 YFSETQ.

This clone occurred once. The V and J genes are TRBV6-5 and TRBJ2-7; no definite D call. Germline V gene lookup returns CDR1 MNHEY and CDR2 SVGAGI. The CDR3 consists of 13 residues. The V end was cut by 7 bases, the J end by 5 bases, with 15 bases between. The CDR3 DNA reads TGTGCCAGCAATAACTTTCAAGGCGACGAGCAGTACTTC. This encodes CASNNFQGDEQYF.

The chain combines TRBV5-1 with TRBJ1-1, with 7 nucleotides matching TRBD1. This CDR3 spans 13 amino acids. Germline CDR1 is SGHRS and CDR2 is YFSETQ. The ends lost 2 bases at V and 13 bases at J; junction bases unmatched: 11. The CDR3 sequence: CASSFFRDSPVFF. The CDR3 DNA reads as TGCGCCAGCAGCTTTTTCCGGGACAGCCCTGTTTTCTTT.

The chain combines TRBV19 with TRBJ1-2; unclear D gene. CDR3 length: 13 amino acids. Germline V gene data show CDR1 as LNHDA and CDR2 as SQIVND (reference sequence). Trimming removed 6 bases from V and 1 base from J, with 9 bases in between. Here the CDR3 reads CASSQTVNYGYTF. The CDR3 DNA follows: TGTGCCAGTAGCCAGACGGTTAACTATGGCTACACCTTC.

This clone is a singleton in its sample. The chain has TRBV9 and TRBJ2-7; D is perhaps TRBD1 (6 bases). The germline V gene has CDR1 SGDLS and CDR2 YYNGEE. V was shortened by 0 bases and J by 2 bases, with 9 bases between the two germline ends. CDR3 length: 14 residues. In nucleotides, the CDR3 is TGTGCCAGCAGCGTAGGCCAGGGGACCTACGAGCAGTACTTC. This encodes CASSVGQGTYEQYF.

This chain joins TRBV7-2 and TRBJ1-3; D unclear. CDR3 size: 13 residues. V was shortened by 5 bases and J by 4 bases, with 9 bases between the two germline ends. The germline V gene encodes CDR1 SGHTA and CDR2 FQGNSA. CDR3 coding DNA: TGTGCCAGCAGCCCATCGGGCGGAAACACCATATATTTT. Translation: CASSPSGGNTIYF.

The J gene is TRBJ1-2, the V gene TRBV25-1; 9 nucleotides align to TRBD1. Unmatched junction bases numbered 7, after V lost 4 bases and J lost 4 bases. CDR1 is MGHDK, CDR2 SYGVNS, per germline. CDR3 size: 15 residues. The CDR3 loop is CASSVTGGGSYGYTF. The CDR3 nucleotides are TGTGCCAGCAGTGTCACAGGGGGCGGGAGCTATGGCTACACCTTC.

J is TRBJ2-7 and V is TRBV18, with D perhaps matching TRBD2 (6 bases). The CDR3 covers 18 residues. Germline-derived CDR1 and CDR2 are KGHSH and LQKENI. V lost 6 bases and J lost 6, with 30 bases in between. The CDR3 nucleotides are TGTGCCAGCTCCTCCGAAGCGAATGTCGGGACTTTTCGGGGCGAGCAGTACTTC. Translated: CASSSEANVGTFRGEQYF.